Each of the 6 T cell receptor beta chains below was sequenced from the same sample in a study of blood T cell repertoires in COVID-19. Generated by immunoSEQ multiplex PCR, the TCRdb table keeps only in-frame clones and is missing some. The table includes hundreds of thousands of clones, 84% detected once. The specimen was PBMCs or T cells enriched from blood (not recorded which). The origin of the receptors is a woman aged 35 to 49 who had recovered from COVID-19.

The chain recombines TRBV18 with TRBJ2-2; D might be TRBD1 (6 bases). Between the trimmed V and J ends, which lost 3 bases and 5 bases, there was a span of 13 bases. Germline V gene sequence: CDR1 KGHSH, CDR2 LQKENI. CDR3 length: 15 residues. The CDR3 DNA follows: TGTGCCAGCTCACCGGACAGTACGGTAACCGGGGAGCTGTTTTTT. Translation gives CASSPDSTVTGELFF. Full variable domain (outside the CDR3, taken from reference TRBV18 and TRBJ2-2): NAGVMQNPRHLVRRRGQEARLRCSPMKGHSHVYWYRQLPEEGLKFMVYLQKENIIDESGMPKERFSAEFPKEGPSILRIQQVVRGDSAAYFCASSPDSTVTGELFFGEGSRLTVL.

The gene calls are TRBV7-2 and TRBJ2-1, with 9 nucleotides matching TRBD2. CDR3 length: 16 residues. The V gene end was trimmed by 0 bases and the J gene end by 4 bases; junction bases not matched to a gene: 4. CDR1 and CDR2 from the germline V gene are SGHTA and FQGNSA. The CDR3 region is CASSLAVLAGYNEQFF. CDR3 nucleotides: TGTGCCAGCAGCTTAGCGGTACTAGCGGGTTACAATGAGCAGTTCTTC.

The CDR3 DNA reads as TGTGCCAGCAGCCCCTCCGGGGGCTCTGGGGCCAACGTCCTGACTTTC. The encoded protein is CASSPSGGSGANVLTF. The rearrangement uses TRBV7-2 and TRBJ2-6; weak D call: TRBD2 (6 bases). There are 16 residues in the CDR3. V lost 5 bases, J lost 0 bases, and 11 bases lay in between. From germline, CDR1 is SGHTA and CDR2 FQGNSA. The full variable domain, completed using reference TRBV7-2 and TRBJ2-6, is GAGVSQSPSNKVTEKGKDVELRCDPISGHTALYWYRQSLGQGLEFLIYFQGNSAPDKSGLPSDRFSAERTGGSVSTLTIQRTQQEDSAVYLCASSPSGGSGANVLTFGAGSRLTVL.

This chain uses TRBV3-1 (or the pseudogene TRBV3-2) with TRBJ1-4; D unclear. CDR1 is LGHDT and CDR2 is YNNKEL in the germline V gene (reference sequence). The ends were cut back, 4 bases at V and 7 bases at J, with 7 bases in the middle. The CDR3 spans 12 residues. CDR3 region: CASSRGPEKLFF. DNA for the CDR3: TGTGCCAGCAGCCGCGGCCCTGAAAAACTGTTTTTT.

The chain joins TRBV3-1 (or the pseudogene TRBV3-2) to TRBJ2-2, with D perhaps matching TRBD2 (5 bases). The germline CDR1 and CDR2 sequences are LGHDT and YNNKEL (reference sequence). With 5 bases removed from V and 4 bases from J, the gap between germline ends came to 14 bases. This CDR3 region has 15 residues. The CDR3 reads CASSERLAGTGELFF. In DNA, the CDR3 is TGTGCCAGCAGCGAGCGGCTCGCGGGCACCGGGGAGCTGTTTTTT.

The CDR3 here is CASITRTGLSTDTQYF. As DNA, the CDR3 is TGCGCCAGCATTACGCGGACAGGGTTGAGCACAGATACGCAGTATTTT. The chain couples TRBV10-2 to TRBJ2-3, with 8 bases identical to TRBD1. Unmatched junction bases numbered 9, after V lost 7 bases and J lost 0 bases. The CDR3 is made up of 16 amino acids. Germline V gene sequence: CDR1 WSHSY, CDR2 SAAADI.